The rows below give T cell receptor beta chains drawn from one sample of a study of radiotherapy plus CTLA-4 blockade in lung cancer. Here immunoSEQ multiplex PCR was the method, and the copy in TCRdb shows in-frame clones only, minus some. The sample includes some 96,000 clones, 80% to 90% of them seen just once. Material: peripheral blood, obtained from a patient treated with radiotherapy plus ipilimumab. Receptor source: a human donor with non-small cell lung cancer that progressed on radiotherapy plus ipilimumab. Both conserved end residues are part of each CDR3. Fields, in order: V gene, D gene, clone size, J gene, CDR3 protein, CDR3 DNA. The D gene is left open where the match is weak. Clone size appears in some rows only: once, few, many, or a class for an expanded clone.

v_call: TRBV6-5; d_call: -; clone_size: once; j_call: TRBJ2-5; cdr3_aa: CASSYSRLAQGTQYF; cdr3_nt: TGTGCCAGCAGTTACTCGCGTCTAGCGCAAGGGACCCAGTACTTC
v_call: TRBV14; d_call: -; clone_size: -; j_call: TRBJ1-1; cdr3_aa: CASSRQPKRFLNGTEAFF; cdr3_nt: TGTGCCAGCAGTCGTCAACCGAAGCGATTTCTTAATGGCACTGAAGCTTTCTTT
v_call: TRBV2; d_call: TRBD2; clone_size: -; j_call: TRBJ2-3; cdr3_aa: CASVKGLAIPSTDTQYF; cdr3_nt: TGTGCCTCAGTGAAGGGACTAGCCATCCCTAGCACAGATACGCAGTATTTT
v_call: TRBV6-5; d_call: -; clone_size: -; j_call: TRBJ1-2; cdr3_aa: CASSYSGRNYGYTF; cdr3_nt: TGTGCCAGCAGTTACTCTGGGCGGAACTATGGCTACACCTTC
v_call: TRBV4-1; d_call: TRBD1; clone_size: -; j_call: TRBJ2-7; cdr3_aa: CASSLGQGGYEQYF; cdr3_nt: TGCGCCAGCAGTCTGGGACAGGGGGGTTACGAGCAGTACTTC
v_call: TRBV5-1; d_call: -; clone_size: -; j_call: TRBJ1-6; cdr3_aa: CASTFEGGRSPLHF; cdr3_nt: TGCGCCAGCACCTTCGAGGGGGGGAGGTCACCCCTCCACTTT
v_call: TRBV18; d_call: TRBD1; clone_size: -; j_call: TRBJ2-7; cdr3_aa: CASSPLGQGVNEQYF; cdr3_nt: TGTGCCAGCTCACCACTCGGACAGGGGGTCAACGAGCAGTACTTC
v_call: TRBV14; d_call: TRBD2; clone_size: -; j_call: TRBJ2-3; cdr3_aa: CASSLSGRAVDTQYF; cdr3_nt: TGTGCCAGCAGCCTGAGCGGGAGGGCCGTAGATACGCAGTATTTT
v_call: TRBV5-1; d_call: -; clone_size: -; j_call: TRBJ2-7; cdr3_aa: CASSSTAQSRSEQYF; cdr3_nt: TGCGCCAGCAGCTCAACGGCCCAGTCTCGGAGCGAGCAGTACTTC
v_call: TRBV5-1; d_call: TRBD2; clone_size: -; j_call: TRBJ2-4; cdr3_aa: CASSPKAGADIQYF; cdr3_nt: TGCGCCAGCAGCCCGAAAGCGGGAGCAGACATTCAGTACTTC
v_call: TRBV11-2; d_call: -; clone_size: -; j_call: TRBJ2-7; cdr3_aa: CASTLGFLGGNYEQYF; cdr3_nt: TGTGCCAGCACCCTGGGGTTCTTAGGGGGTAACTACGAGCAGTACTTC
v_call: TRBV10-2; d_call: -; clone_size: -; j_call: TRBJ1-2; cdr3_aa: CASSVDSQPNYGYTF; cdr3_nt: TGCGCCAGCAGTGTAGACTCACAACCCAACTATGGCTACACCTTC
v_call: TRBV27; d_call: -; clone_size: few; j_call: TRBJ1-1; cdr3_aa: CASSSHDSPVKGTEAFF; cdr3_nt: TGTGCCAGCAGTTCGCATGACAGCCCGGTAAAGGGGACTGAAGCTTTCTTT
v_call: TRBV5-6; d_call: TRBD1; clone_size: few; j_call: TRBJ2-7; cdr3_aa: CASSRGQDYEQYF; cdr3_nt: TGTGCCAGCAGCCGAGGACAGGACTACGAGCAGTACTTC
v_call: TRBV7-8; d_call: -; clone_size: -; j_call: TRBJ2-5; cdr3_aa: CASSLAAETQYF; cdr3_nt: TGTGCCAGCAGCTTAGCGGCTGAGACCCAGTACTTC
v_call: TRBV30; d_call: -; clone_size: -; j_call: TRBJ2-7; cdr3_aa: CAWTGTNAAGEQYF; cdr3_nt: TGTGCCTGGACGGGGACCAATGCCGCGGGTGAGCAGTACTTC
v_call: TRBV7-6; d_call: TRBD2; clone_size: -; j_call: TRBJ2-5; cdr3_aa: CASSPDGLVRSVETQYF; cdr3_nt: TGTGCCAGCAGCCCAGATGGACTAGTTCGCTCTGTCGAGACCCAGTACTTC
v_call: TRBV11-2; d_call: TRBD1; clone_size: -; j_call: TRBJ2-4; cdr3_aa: CASSSGQVVTKNIQYF; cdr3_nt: TGTGCCAGCAGCTCGGGACAGGTCGTGACCAAAAACATTCAGTACTTC
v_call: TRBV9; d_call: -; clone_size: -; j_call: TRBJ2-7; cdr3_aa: CASGTTYEQYF; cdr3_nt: TGTGCCAGTGGGACCACCTACGAGCAGTACTTC
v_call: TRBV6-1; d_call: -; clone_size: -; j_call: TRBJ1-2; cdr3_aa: CASNDNYGYTF; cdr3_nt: TGTGCCAGCAATGATAACTATGGCTACACCTTC
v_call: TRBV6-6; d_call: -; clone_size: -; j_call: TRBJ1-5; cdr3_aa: CASSPLEGNQPQHF; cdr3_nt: TGTGCCAGCAGTCCCCTGGAGGGCAATCAGCCCCAGCATTTT
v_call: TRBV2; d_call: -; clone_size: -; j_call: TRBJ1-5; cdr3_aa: CASSNRTGGNQPQHF; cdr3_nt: TGTGCCAGCAGTAATAGGACGGGGGGCAATCAGCCCCAGCATTTT
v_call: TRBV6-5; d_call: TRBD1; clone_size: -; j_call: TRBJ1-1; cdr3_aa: CASWDSQGAEAFF; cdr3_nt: TGTGCCAGCTGGGACTCGCAGGGGGCTGAAGCTTTCTTT
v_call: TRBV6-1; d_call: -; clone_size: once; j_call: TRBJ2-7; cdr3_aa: CASSEGSSGTSGEQYF; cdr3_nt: TGTGCCAGCAGTGAGGGTAGTAGCGGTACCTCAGGCGAGCAGTACTTC
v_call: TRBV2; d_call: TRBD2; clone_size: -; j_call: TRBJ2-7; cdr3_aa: CASSPLAGVYEQYF; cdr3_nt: TGTGCCAGCAGTCCCCTGGCGGGAGTCTACGAGCAGTACTTC
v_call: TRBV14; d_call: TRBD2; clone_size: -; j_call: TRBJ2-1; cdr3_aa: CASSQYILAGADEQFF; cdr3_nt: TGTGCCAGCAGCCAATATATACTAGCGGGAGCCGATGAGCAGTTCTTC
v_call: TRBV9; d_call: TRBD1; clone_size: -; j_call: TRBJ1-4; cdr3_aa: CASSTSPGQAVLGEKLFF; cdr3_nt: TGTGCCAGCAGCACGAGTCCGGGACAGGCCGTTCTAGGTGAAAAACTGTTTTTT
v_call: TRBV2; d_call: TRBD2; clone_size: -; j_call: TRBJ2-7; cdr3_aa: CASSPGTKVAEQYF; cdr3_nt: TGTGCCAGCAGCCCCGGGACTAAGGTAGCCGAGCAGTACTTC
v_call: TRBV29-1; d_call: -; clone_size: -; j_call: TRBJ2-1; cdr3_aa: CSVAHAPISYNEQFF; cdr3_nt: TGCAGCGTTGCCCATGCGCCCATCTCCTACAATGAGCAGTTCTTC
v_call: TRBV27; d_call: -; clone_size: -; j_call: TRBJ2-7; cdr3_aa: CASSNPLSGKYEQYF; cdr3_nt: TGTGCCAGCTCCAACCCCCTCAGCGGAAAATACGAGCAGTACTTC
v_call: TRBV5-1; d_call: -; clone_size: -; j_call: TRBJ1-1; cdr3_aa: CASSLEGTEAFF; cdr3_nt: TGCGCCAGCAGCTTAGAAGGGACTGAAGCTTTCTTT
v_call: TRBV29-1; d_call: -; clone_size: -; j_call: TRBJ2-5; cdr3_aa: CSVARQQETQYF; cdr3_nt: TGCAGCGTTGCACGGCAGCAAGAGACCCAGTACTTC
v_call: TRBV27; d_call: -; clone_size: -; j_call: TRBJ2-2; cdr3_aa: CASSLMGGANTGELFF; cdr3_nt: TGTGCCAGCAGTTTAATGGGGGGTGCGAACACCGGGGAGCTGTTTTTT
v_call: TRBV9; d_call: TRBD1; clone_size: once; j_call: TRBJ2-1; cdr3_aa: CASSVGAGGQGYNEQFF; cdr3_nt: TGTGCCAGCAGCGTAGGGGCTGGGGGACAGGGATACAATGAGCAGTTCTTC
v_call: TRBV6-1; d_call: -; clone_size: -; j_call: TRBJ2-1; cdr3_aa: CASSEDGTYYNEQFF; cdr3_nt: TGTGCCAGCAGTGAAGACGGGACGTACTACAATGAGCAGTTCTTC
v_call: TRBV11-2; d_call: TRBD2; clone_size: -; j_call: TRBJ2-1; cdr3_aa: CASSRTSGRHNEQFF; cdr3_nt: TGTGCCAGCAGTCGGACTAGCGGGAGGCACAATGAGCAGTTCTTC
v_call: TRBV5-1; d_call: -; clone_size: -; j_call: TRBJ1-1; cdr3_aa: CASSSATEAFF; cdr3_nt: TGCGCCAGCAGCTCGGCGACTGAAGCTTTCTTT